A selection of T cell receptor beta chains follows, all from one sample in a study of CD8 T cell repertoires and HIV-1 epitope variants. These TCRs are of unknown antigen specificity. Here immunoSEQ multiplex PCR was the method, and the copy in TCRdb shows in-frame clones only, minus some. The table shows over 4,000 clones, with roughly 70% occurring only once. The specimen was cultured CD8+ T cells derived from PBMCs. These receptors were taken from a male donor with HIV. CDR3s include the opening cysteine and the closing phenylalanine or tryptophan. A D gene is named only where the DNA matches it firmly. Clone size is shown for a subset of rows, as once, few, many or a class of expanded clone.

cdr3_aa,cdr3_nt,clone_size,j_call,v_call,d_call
CASSRSRGQGNTEAFF,TGTGCCAGCAGCCGAAGCCGAGGACAGGGGAACACTGAAGCTTTCTTT,NA,TRBJ1-1,TRBV7-9,TRBD1
CASSTDGDQPQHF,TGTGCCAGCAGCACGGACGGGGATCAGCCCCAGCATTTT,NA,TRBJ1-5,TRBV6-5,NA
CASSLFADTQYF,TGTGCCAGCAGCTTATTCGCAGATACGCAGTATTTT,NA,TRBJ2-3,TRBV7-9,NA
CASSSSRTVNTEAFF,TGTGCCAGCAGCTCGAGCCGGACTGTGAACACTGAAGCTTTCTTT,NA,TRBJ1-1,TRBV27,NA
CASSLLNLPDGYSYNEQFF,TGTGCCAGCAGTTTACTCAATCTCCCAGACGGCTACTCCTACAATGAGCAGTTCTTC,NA,TRBJ2-1,TRBV28,NA
CASRNGRAMVEAFF,TGCGCCAGCCGAAACGGACGGGCTATGGTGGAAGCTTTCTTT,NA,TRBJ1-1,TRBV10-1,NA
CASSLAGSAYEQYF,TGTGCCAGCAGCTTGGCCGGCAGCGCCTACGAGCAGTACTTC,few,TRBJ2-7,TRBV5-6,NA
CASSSGQLTYGYTF,TGTGCCAGCAGCTCGGGACAGTTAACCTATGGCTACACCTTC,NA,TRBJ1-2,TRBV6-5,TRBD1
CASSQNGEGSEQYF,TGTGCCAGCAGCCAAAACGGAGAAGGTTCCGAGCAGTACTTC,NA,TRBJ2-7,TRBV16,NA
CASRYSVAVMQDTQYF,TGTGCCAGCAGGTACTCCGTAGCAGTCATGCAAGATACGCAGTATTTT,NA,TRBJ2-3,TRBV21-1,NA
CASSDGLAHTGELFF,TGTGCCAGCAGTGACGGACTAGCCCACACCGGGGAGCTGTTTTTT,NA,TRBJ2-2,TRBV6-4,TRBD2
CASSPGQLTYTGELFF,TGTGCCAGCAGTCCGGGACAGCTAACGTACACCGGGGAGCTGTTTTTT,NA,TRBJ2-2,TRBV27,TRBD1
CASSVTSGGSSYNEQFF,TGTGCCAGCAGCGTTACTAGCGGGGGGAGCTCCTACAATGAGCAGTTCTTC,NA,TRBJ2-1,TRBV2,TRBD2
CASSFGQANQPQHF,TGTGCCAGCAGTTTCGGGCAGGCTAATCAGCCCCAGCATTTT,NA,TRBJ1-5,TRBV28,NA
CASTPTGGNTIYF,TGTGCCAGCACCCCGACAGGGGGAAACACCATATATTTT,NA,TRBJ1-3,TRBV6-5,TRBD1
CASRLTRNTEAFF,TGTGCCAGCAGGCTTACTCGGAACACTGAAGCTTTCTTT,NA,TRBJ1-1,TRBV11-2,NA
CASSGSFGLAGGSDTQYF,TGTGCCAGCAGCGGCAGCTTCGGACTAGCGGGAGGTTCAGATACGCAGTATTTT,NA,TRBJ2-3,TRBV7-9,TRBD2
CASSLGGGQGATGYTF,TGTGCCAGCAGCTTAGGCGGGGGACAGGGGGCGACGGGCTACACCTTC,few,TRBJ1-2,TRBV13,TRBD1
CASSNGGSGNEQFF,TGTGCCAGCAGTAACGGAGGGTCGGGCAATGAGCAGTTCTTC,few,TRBJ2-1,TRBV6-6,NA